This T cell receptor beta chain was identified in a study of cytomegalovirus exposure and HLA in healthy donors. Here immunoSEQ multiplex PCR was the method, and the copy in TCRdb shows in-frame clones only, minus some. The data contain tens of thousands of clones, roughly 96% of them singletons. Study results and caveats: The CMV antigen specificity of a few CMV-associated chains was confirmed through in vitro analysis.

Points on this clone: Its specificity is not known.

Germline V gene data show CDR1 as MNHNS and CDR2 as SASEGT. Unmatched junction bases numbered 6, after V lost 3 bases and J lost 1 base. The length of the CDR3 is 15 residues. The receptor comes from a man younger than 35 in good health and CMV-seronegative. The sequenced sample consisted of PBMCs. V and J are TRBV6-1 and TRBJ2-7; 7 nucleotides align to TRBD2. CDR3 residues: CASSEGGSSSYEQYF. The CDR3, as DNA: TGTGCCAGCAGTGAGGGGGGGTCCTCATCCTACGAGCAGTACTTC.